The 31 T cell receptor beta chains below were found in one sample sequenced in a study of siplizumab effects on memory and regulatory T cells. The repertoire was sequenced with immunoSEQ multiplex PCR; TCRdb's copy has only in-frame clones and lacks some. This repertoire shows 110,000 or so clones, 90% to 95% found once; its top ten account for about 0.7%. Sequenced: Tregs sorted from blood. Every receptor here comes from a human donor in good health.

J is TRBJ1-2 and V is TRBV10-3; D is possibly TRBD1 (5 bases). V lost 8 bases to trimming and J lost 8 bases, with 18 bases between them. Germline CDR1 and CDR2: ENHRY and SYGVKD. The CDR3 spans 13 residues. DNA for the CDR3: TGTGCCATCTTCCGGGGGGGGATTGAAGGCTACACCTTC. Translating it yields CAIFRGGIEGYTF.

The J gene is TRBJ2-1, the V gene TRBV7-9; D is ambiguous. V lost 1 base to trimming and J lost 4 bases, with 8 bases between them. The CDR3 is made up of 14 amino acids. The germline gives CDR1 SEHNR, CDR2 FQNEAQ (reference sequence). The CDR3 DNA reads as TGTGCCAGCAGCTTAGTGGGTGCGTACAATGAGCAGTTCTTC. This translates into CASSLVGAYNEQFF.

This CDR3 reads CASLGMRGANYGYTF. In nucleotides, the CDR3 is TGTGCCAGCCTGGGTATGAGGGGCGCTAACTATGGCTACACCTTC. This sequence joins TRBV2 and TRBJ1-2, with a tentative D call TRBD1 (5 bases). The V gene lost 8 bases and the J gene lost 0 bases, with 16 bases spanning the gap. The CDR3 contains 15 residues. Germline values: CDR1 SNHLY, CDR2 FYNNEI. The full variable domain, rest sourced from reference TRBV2 and TRBJ1-2, is EPEVTQTPSHQVTQMGQEVILRCVPISNHLYFYWYRQILGQKVEFLVSFYNNEISEKSEIFDDQFSVERPDGSNFTLKIRSTKLEDSAMYFCASLGMRGANYGYTFGSGTRLTVV.

This rearrangement joins TRBV5-4 to TRBJ2-1; 10 bases are a match to TRBD2. The junction had 7 bases not matched to a gene; V was cut back by 1 base and J by 9 bases. Germline assignment: CDR1 SGHNT and CDR2 YYREEE (reference sequence). This CDR3 is 15 amino acids long. The CDR3 reads CASSLPPSGGTEQFF. The DNA for the CDR3 is TGTGCCAGCAGCTTGCCCCCTAGCGGGGGTACTGAGCAGTTCTTC.

The chain uses TRBV20-1 and TRBJ2-1; D uncertain. The CDR3 loop spans 10 amino acids. V lost 3 bases and J lost 9, with 6 bases in between. Germline CDR1 and CDR2: DFQATT and SNEGSKA (reference sequence). The CDR3 spells CSASRGEQFF. The DNA for the CDR3 is TGCAGTGCTAGTCGAGGTGAGCAGTTCTTC.

This chain uses TRBV5-1 with TRBJ2-5, with 10 bases matching TRBD1. CDR3 length: 14 amino acids. J lost 3 bases, V lost 2 bases, and 1 base had no gene match. Germline-derived CDR1 and CDR2 are SGHRS and YFSETQ. In DNA form, the CDR3 reads TGCGCCAGCAGCTTAGGGACAGGGGAAGAGACCCAGTACTTC. Amino acids: CASSLGTGEETQYF.

The rearrangement joins TRBV1 to TRBJ2-2; the D call of TRBD2 is as the table states it, not checked on the DNA. TRBV1 is shown as a pseudogene. This CDR3 spans 15 amino acids. This CDR3 reads CTSRGLADHTGELFF. In DNA, the CDR3 is TGCACCAGCAGGGGACTAGCGGACCACACCGGGGAGCTGTTTTTT.

The CDR3 DNA reads TGTGCCAGTAGTATATCAGCAGGGTCGGGATCCTACGAGCAGTACTTC. The encoded protein is CASSISAGSGSYEQYF. The genes are TRBV19 and TRBJ2-7; D could derive from TRBD1 or TRBD2 (5 bases each). The germline gives CDR1 LNHDA, CDR2 SQIVND (reference sequence). The V end lost 2 bases, the J end lost 1 base, and 15 bases lay between the germline ends. The CDR3 is 16 residues long.

V and J are TRBV23-1 and TRBJ2-3, with 8 bases matching TRBD2. Being an ORF, TRBV23-1 has a function that is uncertain. Trimming removed 2 bases from V and 5 bases from J; junction bases left unmatched: 6. This CDR3 contains 15 residues. For the CDR3, the DNA is TGCGCCAGCAGTCAAGAAGGGACTAGGGGAGATACGCAGTATTTT. Its protein is CASSQEGTRGDTQYF.

The chain has TRBV18 and TRBJ1-1; D unclear. Germline V lookup: CDR1 KGHSH, CDR2 LQKENI. There are 16 residues in the CDR3. The V end was cut by 2 bases, the J end by 0 bases, with 13 bases between. The CDR3 protein is CASSPVGGLMNTEAFF. For the CDR3, the DNA is TGTGCCAGCTCACCAGTGGGTGGGCTCATGAACACTGAAGCTTTCTTT.

This chain joins TRBV6-1 and TRBJ2-7, with a tentative D call TRBD2 (5 bases). Germline assignment: CDR1 MNHNS and CDR2 SASEGT. The CDR3 is made up of 15 amino acids. The V gene lost 7 bases and the J gene lost 3 bases, with 19 bases spanning the gap. CDR3 amino acids: CASKVLGRAVYEQYF. CDR3 in DNA: TGTGCCAGCAAGGTTTTGGGGAGAGCGGTCTACGAGCAGTACTTC.

In its sample, this clone was seen once. This CDR3 reads CASSVSGQNNEQFF. The CDR3 DNA reads TGTGCCAGCAGCGTATCGGGACAGAACAATGAGCAGTTCTTC. V usage is TRBV9 and J usage is TRBJ2-1, with 7 bases matching TRBD1. The germline V gene encodes CDR1 SGDLS and CDR2 YYNGEE. The CDR3 contains 14 residues. V lost 1 base, J lost 5 bases, and 3 bases stayed unmatched.

This clone was seen just once. The V gene is TRBV15, the J gene TRBJ2-7; D is tentatively TRBD1 or TRBD2 (5 bases each). CDR3 size: 14 residues. V lost 0 bases to trimming and J lost 5 bases, with 11 bases between them. The germline CDR1 and CDR2 sequences are LNHNV and YYDKDF (reference sequence). The CDR3 DNA follows: TGTGCCACCAGCAGAGATCCGGGACGTCACGAGCAGTACTTC. It specifies CATSRDPGRHEQYF.

The chain carries TRBV7-9 and TRBJ2-6; D is perhaps TRBD1 (6 bases). This CDR3 is 16 amino acids long. With 6 bases removed from V and 0 bases from J, the gap between germline ends came to 12 bases. Germline lookup yields CDR1 SEHNR and CDR2 FQNEAQ (reference sequence). This CDR3 reads CASRGHRSSGANVLTF. The DNA for the CDR3 is TGTGCCAGCAGGGGACATCGGAGCTCTGGGGCCAACGTCCTGACTTTC.

V and J are TRBV7-9 and TRBJ1-1; D perhaps matches TRBD1 (5 bases). Germline-derived CDR1 and CDR2 are SEHNR and FQNEAQ (reference sequence). Deletions cut 5 bases from V and 4 bases from J, with 11 bases between. The CDR3 is 13 residues long. The CDR3 DNA reads as TGTGCCAGCAGCATGGGACGGAGCACTGAAGCTTTCTTT. This codes for CASSMGRSTEAFF.

The rearrangement uses TRBV5-8 and TRBJ2-2; D is uncertain. V lost 1 base, J lost 5 bases, and 3 bases lay in between. CDR1 and CDR2 (germline): SGHTS, YDEGEE. The CDR3 runs 12 residues. CDR3 in amino acids: CASSLFTGELFF. The CDR3 DNA follows: TGTGCCAGCAGCTTGTTTACCGGGGAGCTGTTTTTT.

The chain couples TRBV19 to TRBJ1-1; tentatively, D is TRBD1 (5 bases). Germline CDR1 and CDR2: LNHDA and SQIVND (reference sequence). This CDR3 is 16 amino acids long. Trimming removed 7 bases from V and 4 bases from J, with 22 bases in between. The CDR3 region is CASTSGARGASTEAFF. DNA for the CDR3: TGTGCCAGTACCTCCGGGGCTAGGGGTGCGAGCACTGAAGCTTTCTTT.

The chain links TRBV27 to TRBJ2-7; 10 nucleotides agree with TRBD1. The V and J ends lost 5 bases and 6 bases, in that order; junction bases with no gene match: 7. Germline V gives CDR1 MNHEY, CDR2 SMNVEV (reference sequence). The CDR3 has 14 amino acids. The CDR3 is CASSADRGPGEQYF. The CDR3, as DNA: TGTGCCAGCAGTGCTGACAGGGGGCCGGGCGAGCAGTACTTC.

The J gene is TRBJ1-5, the V gene TRBV11-2, with 7 bases that match TRBD1. The junction had 6 bases not matched to a gene; V was cut back by 4 bases and J by 0 bases. Germline CDR1 is SGHAT and CDR2 is FQNNGV. The CDR3 has 16 residues. The CDR3 reads CASSSGTAHSNQPQHF. CDR3 in DNA: TGTGCCAGCAGCTCGGGGACAGCCCATAGCAATCAGCCCCAGCATTTT.

The CDR3 sequence is CASSAAGGVQYF. The DNA for the CDR3 is TGTGCCAGCAGTGCAGCGGGAGGGGTTCAGTACTTC. The genes are TRBV2 and TRBJ2-4; 10 positions match TRBD2. The CDR3 is made up of 12 amino acids. Unmatched junction bases numbered 2, after V lost 4 bases and J lost 11 bases. The V gene's germline CDR1 is SNHLY and CDR2 FYNNEI.

The genes are TRBV18 and TRBJ2-7, with 10 bases fitting TRBD2. V lost 2 bases and J lost 4; bases outside the gene matches: 8. CDR3 length equals 16 residues. Looked up from germline, CDR1 is KGHSH and CDR2 is LQKENI. The CDR3 bases are TGTGCCAGCTCACCAAAGCTACTAGCGGGAACATACGAGCAGTACTTC. Its protein product is CASSPKLLAGTYEQYF.

The chain employs TRBV27 and TRBJ1-1; TRBD1 agrees at 10 bases. J lost 5 bases, V lost 6 bases, and 6 bases had no gene match. The CDR3 contains 14 residues. Germline CDR1 is MNHEY and CDR2 is SMNVEV (reference sequence). The CDR3 here is CASRTDRGFTEAFF. CDR3 in DNA: TGTGCCAGCAGAACGGACAGGGGGTTTACTGAAGCTTTCTTT.

V gene TRBV9 combines with J gene TRBJ2-1; tentative D call: TRBD2 (5 bases). This CDR3 has 12 residues. Trimming shortened V by 7 bases and J by 8 bases, and 13 bases separated the two germline ends. Germline CDR1 and CDR2: SGDLS and YYNGEE. CDR3 nucleotide sequence: TGTGCCAGCGGGAGTTGGAGTCATGAGCAGTTCTTC. This translates into CASGSWSHEQFF.

This chain connects TRBV7-2 to TRBJ2-1, with TRBD1 as a possible D gene (5 bases). The CDR3 extends over 14 amino acids. The ends were cut back, 5 bases at V and 8 bases at J, with 16 bases in the middle. The germline V gene encodes CDR1 SGHTA and CDR2 FQGNSA. Here the CDR3 reads CASSAYRKPDEQFF. CDR3 coding DNA: TGTGCCAGCAGCGCGTACAGGAAGCCCGATGAGCAGTTCTTC.

This rearrangement joins TRBV19 to TRBJ1-5; D perhaps matches TRBD1 (6 bases). The germline CDR1 and CDR2 sequences are LNHDA and SQIVND (reference sequence). The CDR3 has 15 residues. With 3 bases removed from V and 7 bases from J, the gap between germline ends came to 16 bases. The CDR3 DNA is TGTGCCAGTAGTATTCGTAACAGGGTGGCGCAGCCCCAGCATTTT. This translates into CASSIRNRVAQPQHF.

This rearrangement joins TRBV10-3 to TRBJ2-2; D is perhaps TRBD1 or TRBD2 (5 bases each). Germline lookup yields CDR1 ENHRY and CDR2 SYGVKD. V gave up 7 bases and J gave up 3 bases, with 12 bases separating them. The CDR3 length is 14 residues. The CDR3 sequence: CAIMSGPDTGELFF. The CDR3 nucleotides read TGTGCCATCATGTCGGGGCCAGACACCGGGGAGCTGTTTTTT.

The chain uses TRBV7-2 and TRBJ1-3; possibly TRBD1 for D (5 bases). Germline V gives CDR1 SGHTA, CDR2 FQGNSA. The CDR3 has 16 residues. V was cut by 5 bases and J by 2 bases, with 16 bases left in between. The CDR3 reads CASSLRGVLTGNTIYF. The CDR3, as DNA: TGTGCCAGCAGCCTAAGAGGGGTTCTAACTGGAAACACCATATATTTT.

V gene TRBV5-1 combines with J gene TRBJ2-4, with 8 bases matching TRBD1. With V trimmed by 7 bases and J by 9 bases, 12 bases remained unmatched. The CDR3 runs to 14 residues. The V gene's germline CDR1 is SGHRS and CDR2 YFSETQ. This chain's CDR3 is CASGHSGQGAIQYF. CDR3 in DNA: TGCGCCAGCGGCCACTCAGGACAGGGCGCCATTCAGTACTTC.

V usage is TRBV9 and J usage is TRBJ2-1; 11 bases match TRBD2. Trimming took 3 bases from V and 5 from J; bases not matched to a gene: 10. The CDR3 sequence is 17 residues long. The germline V gene encodes CDR1 SGDLS and CDR2 YYNGEE. Here the CDR3 DNA reads TGTGCCAGCAGCGCCAAAGTTCGTAGCGGGGGGGACAATGAGCAGTTCTTC. Residues: CASSAKVRSGGDNEQFF.

The V call is TRBV7-9, the J call TRBJ2-1, with TRBD2 identical over 12 bases. The CDR3 covers 16 residues. The J segment lost 5 bases and the V segment lost 6 bases, leaving 8 bases of the junction unmatched. Germline CDR1 is SEHNR and CDR2 is FQNEAQ (reference sequence). CDR3 protein: CASSSGLAGTHNEQFF. CDR3 nucleotide sequence: TGTGCCAGCAGTTCAGGACTAGCGGGGACCCACAATGAGCAGTTCTTC.

This clone was counted once. This chain joins TRBV9 and TRBJ1-2, with D unresolved. The V end lost 3 bases, the J end lost 0 bases, and 0 bases lay between the germline ends. The length of the CDR3 is 11 residues. Germline CDR1 and CDR2: SGDLS and YYNGEE. CDR3 sequence reads: CASSANYGYTF. Written as DNA, the CDR3 is TGTGCCAGCAGCGCTAACTATGGCTACACCTTC.